These 2 T cell receptor beta chains share one sample of origin, sequenced in a study of shared clonotypes between healthy human individuals. Naive-designated CD8 cells lacked CD45RO, were positively enriched for CCR7, and omitted terminally differentiated effector memory CD45RA+ cells. Assay: immunoSEQ multiplex PCR; the TCRdb copy retains only in-frame clones and omits some. The sample lists hundreds of thousands of clones; around 96% were seen once. What was sequenced was naive CD8+ T cells sorted from blood. The receptors shown here come from a man aged 25-45 years in good health.

The chain joins TRBV5-4 to TRBJ1-5, with D unresolved. Germline-derived CDR1 and CDR2 are SGHNT and YYREEE (reference sequence). The CDR3 totals 13 residues. Trimming removed 2 bases from V and 4 bases from J, with 7 bases in between. The CDR3 region is CASSLGLNQPQHF. The CDR3 DNA is TGTGCCAGCAGCTTAGGACTAAATCAGCCCCAGCATTTT.

V usage is TRBV5-1 and J usage is TRBJ1-3, with a possible D match to TRBD1 (5 bases). The germline V gene encodes CDR1 SGHRS and CDR2 YFSETQ. This CDR3 has 16 amino acids. V was cut by 4 bases and J by 4 bases, with 18 bases left in between. CDR3 sequence: CASSAGDRKFGNTIYF. The CDR3 DNA follows: TGCGCCAGCAGCGCGGGGGACCGAAAATTCGGAAACACCATATATTTT.